This T cell receptor beta chain was identified in a study of blood T cell repertoires in COVID-19. The wider study: There were acute and convalescent COVID-19 samples, and they came from the United States, Italy and Spain. Sources were T cells, B-cell-depleted T cells, or PBMCs; the material itself was cDNA or gDNA.

Seattle participants joined during active infection and were tracked over time. The table came from immunoSEQ multiplex PCR; TCRdb's copy has only in-frame clones and leaves some out. This repertoire shows some 62,000 clones, approximately 80% found once; its top ten account for about 14%. The table lists this clone with a count of one. The CDR3 sequence is 15 residues long. Germline lookup yields CDR1 LGHDT and CDR2 YNNKEL (reference sequence). V gave up 4 bases and J gave up 8 bases; unmatched junction bases: 6. The sequenced material came from peripheral blood. The chain is built from TRBV3-1 (or the pseudogene TRBV3-2) and TRBJ2-1, with TRBD1 matching over 12 bases. This clonotype was obtained from a man between 60 and 75 years old with COVID-19, enrolled during active disease. The CDR3 nucleotides are TGTGCCAGCAGCCCCCGGGACAGGGGGCGAGATGAGCAGTTCTTC. Its protein is CASSPRDRGRDEQFF.